This T cell receptor (beta chain) was captured by sequencing in a study of cytomegalovirus exposure and HLA in healthy donors. Background on the study: An early release of data contained roughly 86 million unique TCRs, which came from HLA-typed donors. Clustering assigned over 70% of the approximately 390 genotyped donors to the Caucasian-associated ancestry cluster.

Points from the study as a whole: A later analysis found that most CMV-associated TCR beta chains appeared HLA-restricted.

The CDR3 length is 10 residues. From germline, CDR1 is MNHEY and CDR2 SMNVEV (reference sequence). V was shortened by 5 bases and J by 8 bases, with 4 bases between the two germline ends. This clone showed up just once. Its cognate antigen is unknown. Use of 60 Vbeta and 13 Jbeta primers characterized the PCR. Measured with immunoSEQ multiplex PCR; TCRdb has only the in-frame clones, and not every one. Counted here are about 98,000 clones, about 74% occurring once; the ten biggest clones make up approximately 15%. Nominal health characterized the donors when sampled, though unrecorded immune exposures were likely.

Sequencing used PBMCs. The receptor's source is a man aged 60 to 75 in good health and CMV-seropositive. The rearrangement uses TRBV27 and TRBJ1-5; the D is unclear. CDR3 protein: CASSEKPQHF. In nucleotides, the CDR3 is TGTGCCAGCAGTGAGAAGCCCCAGCATTTT.